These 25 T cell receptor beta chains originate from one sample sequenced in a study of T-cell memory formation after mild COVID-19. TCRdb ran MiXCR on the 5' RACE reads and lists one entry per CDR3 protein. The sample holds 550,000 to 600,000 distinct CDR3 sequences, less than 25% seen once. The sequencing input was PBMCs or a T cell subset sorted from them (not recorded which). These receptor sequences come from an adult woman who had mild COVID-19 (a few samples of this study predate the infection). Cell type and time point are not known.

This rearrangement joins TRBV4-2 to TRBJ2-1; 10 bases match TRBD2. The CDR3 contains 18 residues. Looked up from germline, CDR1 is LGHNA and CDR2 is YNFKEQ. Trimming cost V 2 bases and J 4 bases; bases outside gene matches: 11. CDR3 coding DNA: TGTGCCAGCAGCCAAAATTATTTAGCGGGGGGACCATACAATGAGCAGTTCTTC. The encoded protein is CASSQNYLAGGPYNEQFF.

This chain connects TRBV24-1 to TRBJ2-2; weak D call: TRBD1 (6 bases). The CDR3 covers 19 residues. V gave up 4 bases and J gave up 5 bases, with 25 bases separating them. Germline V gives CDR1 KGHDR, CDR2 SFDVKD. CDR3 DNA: TGTGCCACCAGTGACCCAACGACCCACAGGGTCGGTTGGACCGGGGAGCTGTTTTTT. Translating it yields CATSDPTTHRVGWTGELFF.

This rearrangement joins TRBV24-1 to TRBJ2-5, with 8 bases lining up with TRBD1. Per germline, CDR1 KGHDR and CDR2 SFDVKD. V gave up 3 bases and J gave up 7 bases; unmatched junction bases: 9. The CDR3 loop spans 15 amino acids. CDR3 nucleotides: TGTGCCACCAGTGATGCAGACAGGGGCCTTGGGACCCAGTACTTC. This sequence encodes CATSDADRGLGTQYF.

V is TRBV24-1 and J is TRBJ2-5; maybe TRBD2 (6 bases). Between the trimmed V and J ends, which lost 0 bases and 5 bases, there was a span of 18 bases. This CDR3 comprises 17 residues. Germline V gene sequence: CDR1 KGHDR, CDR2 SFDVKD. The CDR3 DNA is TGTGCCACCAGTGATTTGGAGAGACTTCGGAGCGGGGAGACCCAGTACTTC. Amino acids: CATSDLERLRSGETQYF.

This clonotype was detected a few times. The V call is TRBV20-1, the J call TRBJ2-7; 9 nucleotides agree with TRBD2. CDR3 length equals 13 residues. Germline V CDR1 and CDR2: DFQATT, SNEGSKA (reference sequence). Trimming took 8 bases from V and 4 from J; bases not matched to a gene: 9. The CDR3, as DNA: TGCAGTATCTTTAGCGGGAGTGGATACGAGCAGTACTTC. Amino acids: CSIFSGSGYEQYF.

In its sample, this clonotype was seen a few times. CDR3 DNA: TGTGCCAGCAGTTACTCGGGACAGGGCGGGCAAGAGACCCAGTACTTC. It specifies CASSYSGQGGQETQYF. V is TRBV6-2 or TRBV6-3 and J is TRBJ2-5; 9 bases are a match to TRBD1. The V gene end was trimmed by 0 bases and the J gene end by 2 bases; junction bases not matched to a gene: 4. The V gene's germline CDR1 is MNHEY and CDR2 SVGEGT. CDR3 size: 16 residues.

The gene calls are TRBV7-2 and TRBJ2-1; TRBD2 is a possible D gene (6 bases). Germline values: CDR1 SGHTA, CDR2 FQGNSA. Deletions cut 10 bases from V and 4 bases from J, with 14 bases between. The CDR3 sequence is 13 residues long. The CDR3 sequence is CATEEGAYNEQFF. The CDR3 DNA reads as TGTGCCACCGAGGAGGGAGCATACAATGAGCAGTTCTTC.

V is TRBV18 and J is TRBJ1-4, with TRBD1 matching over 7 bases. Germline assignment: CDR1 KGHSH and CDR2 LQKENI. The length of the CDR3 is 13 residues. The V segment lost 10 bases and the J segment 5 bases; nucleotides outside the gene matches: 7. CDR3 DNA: TGTGCCACCGCCGGGACAGTAAATGAAAAACTGTTTTTT. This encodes CATAGTVNEKLFF. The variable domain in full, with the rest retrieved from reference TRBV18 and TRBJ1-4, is NAGVMQNPRHLVRRRGQEARLRCSPMKGHSHVYWYRQLPEEGLKFMVYLQKENIIDESGMPKERFSAEFPKEGPSILRIQQVVRGDSAAYFCATAGTVNEKLFFGSGTQLSVL.

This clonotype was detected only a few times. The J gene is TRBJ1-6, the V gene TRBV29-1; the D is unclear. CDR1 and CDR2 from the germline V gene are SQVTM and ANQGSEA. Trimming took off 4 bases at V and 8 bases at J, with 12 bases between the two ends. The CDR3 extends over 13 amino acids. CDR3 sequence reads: CSVGETMDSPLHF. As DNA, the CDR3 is TGCAGCGTTGGGGAGACAATGGATTCACCCCTCCACTTT. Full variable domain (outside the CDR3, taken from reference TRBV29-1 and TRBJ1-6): SAVISQKPSRDICQRGTSLTIQCQVDSQVTMMFWYRQQPGQSLTLIATANQGSEATYESGFVIDKFPISRPNLTFSTLTVSNMSPEDSSIYLCSVGETMDSPLHFGNGTRLTVT.

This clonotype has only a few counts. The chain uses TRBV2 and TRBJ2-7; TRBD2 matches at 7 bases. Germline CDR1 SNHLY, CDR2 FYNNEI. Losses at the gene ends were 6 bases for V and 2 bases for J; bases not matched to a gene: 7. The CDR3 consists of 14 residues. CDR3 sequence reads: CASRGLQVAYEQYF. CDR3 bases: TGTGCCAGCAGGGGACTACAAGTAGCCTACGAGCAGTACTTC.

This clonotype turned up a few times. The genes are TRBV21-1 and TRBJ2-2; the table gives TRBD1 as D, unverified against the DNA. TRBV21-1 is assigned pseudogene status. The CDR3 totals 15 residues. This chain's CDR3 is CASSKGQGTTGELFF. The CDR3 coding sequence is TGTGCCAGCAGCAAAGGACAGGGGACCACCGGGGAGCTGTTTTTT.

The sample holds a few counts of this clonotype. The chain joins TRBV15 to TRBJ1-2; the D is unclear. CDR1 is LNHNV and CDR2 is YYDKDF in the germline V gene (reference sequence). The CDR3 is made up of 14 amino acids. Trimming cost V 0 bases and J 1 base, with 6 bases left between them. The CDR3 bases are TGTGCCACCAGCAGAGAAGAGGGTAACTATGGCTACACCTTC. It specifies CATSREEGNYGYTF.

The CDR3 bases are TGTGCCAGCAGTTACTCGGGGGAGACCGGGGAGCTGTTTTTT. Its protein is CASSYSGETGELFF. The V and J genes are TRBV6-2 or TRBV6-3 and TRBJ2-2; D could derive from TRBD1 or TRBD2 (5 bases each). Germline V lookup: CDR1 MNHEY, CDR2 SVGEGT. Trimming removed 0 bases at V and 5 bases at J, with 7 bases between. This CDR3 is built from 14 residues.

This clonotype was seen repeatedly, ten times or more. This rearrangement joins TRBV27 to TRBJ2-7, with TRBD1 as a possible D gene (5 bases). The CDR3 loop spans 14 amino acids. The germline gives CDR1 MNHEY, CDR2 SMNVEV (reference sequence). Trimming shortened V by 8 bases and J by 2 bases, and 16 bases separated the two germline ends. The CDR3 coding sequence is TGTGCCAGCCAGGGCCCGACAAGCCCCTACGAGCAGTACTTC. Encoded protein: CASQGPTSPYEQYF.

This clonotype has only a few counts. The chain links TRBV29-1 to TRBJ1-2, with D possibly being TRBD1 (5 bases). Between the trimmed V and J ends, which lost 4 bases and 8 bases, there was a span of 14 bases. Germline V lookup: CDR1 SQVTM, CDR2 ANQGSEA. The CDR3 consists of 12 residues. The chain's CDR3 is CSVGRGAQGYTF. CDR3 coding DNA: TGCAGCGTTGGACGGGGCGCCCAAGGCTACACCTTC.

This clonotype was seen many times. The CDR3 loop is CASSSDTIGGTQYF. The CDR3 nucleotides read TGTGCCAGCAGCTCGGACACTATAGGGGGTACGCAGTATTTT. V and J are TRBV11-3 and TRBJ2-3; D possibly corresponds to TRBD1 (6 bases). This CDR3 comprises 14 residues. V shed 4 bases and J shed 8 bases, with 16 bases lying between them. Per germline, CDR1 SGHNT and CDR2 YENEEA. The whole variable domain, remainder taken from reference TRBV11-3 and TRBJ2-3, is EAGVVQSPRYKIIEKKQPVAFWCNPISGHNTLYWYLQNLGQGPELLIRYENEEAVDDSQLPKDRFSAERLKGVDSTLKIQPAELGDSAVYLCASSSDTIGGTQYFGPGTRLTVL.

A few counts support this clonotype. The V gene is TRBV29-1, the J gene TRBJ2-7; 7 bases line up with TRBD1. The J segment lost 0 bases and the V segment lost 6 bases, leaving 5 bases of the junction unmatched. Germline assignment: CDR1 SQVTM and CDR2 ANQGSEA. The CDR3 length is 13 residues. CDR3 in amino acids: CSVSDRSSYEQYF. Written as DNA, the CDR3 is TGCAGCGTCTCGGACAGGAGCTCCTACGAGCAGTACTTC.

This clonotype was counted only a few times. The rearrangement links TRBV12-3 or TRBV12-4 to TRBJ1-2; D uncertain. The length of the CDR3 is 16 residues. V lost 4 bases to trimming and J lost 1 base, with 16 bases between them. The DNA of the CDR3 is TGTGCCAGCAGTTCCCGGGCGAGCTCCTTTAACTATGGCTACACCTTC. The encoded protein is CASSSRASSFNYGYTF.

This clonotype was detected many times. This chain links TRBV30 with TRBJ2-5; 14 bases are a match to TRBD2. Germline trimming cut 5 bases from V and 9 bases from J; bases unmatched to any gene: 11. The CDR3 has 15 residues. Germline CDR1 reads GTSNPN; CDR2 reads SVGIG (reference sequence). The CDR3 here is CAWHPGLAGVGPQYF. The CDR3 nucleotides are TGTGCCTGGCATCCGGGACTAGCGGGGGTTGGTCCCCAGTACTTC.

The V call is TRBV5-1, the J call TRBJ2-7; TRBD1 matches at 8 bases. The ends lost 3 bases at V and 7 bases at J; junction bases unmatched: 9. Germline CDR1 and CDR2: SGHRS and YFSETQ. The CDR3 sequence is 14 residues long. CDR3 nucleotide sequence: TGCGCCAGCAGCTCCCGGACAGGGACAGAGGAGCAGTACTTC. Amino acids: CASSSRTGTEEQYF.

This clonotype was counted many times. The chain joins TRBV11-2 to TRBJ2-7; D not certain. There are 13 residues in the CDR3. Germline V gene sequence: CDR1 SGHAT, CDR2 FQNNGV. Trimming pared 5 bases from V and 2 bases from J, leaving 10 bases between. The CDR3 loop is CASSNSIAYEQYF. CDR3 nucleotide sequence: TGTGCCAGCAGCAATTCTATCGCCTACGAGCAGTACTTC. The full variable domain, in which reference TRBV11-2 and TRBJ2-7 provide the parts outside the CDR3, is EAGVAQSPRYKIIEKRQSVAFWCNPISGHATLYWYQQILGQGPKLLIQFQNNGVVDDSQLPKDRFSAERLKGVDSTLKIQPAKLEDSAVYLCASSNSIAYEQYFGPGTRLTVT.

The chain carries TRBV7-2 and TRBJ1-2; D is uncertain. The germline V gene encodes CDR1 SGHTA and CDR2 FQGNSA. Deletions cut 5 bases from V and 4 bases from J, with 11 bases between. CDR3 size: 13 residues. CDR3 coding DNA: TGTGCCAGCAGCCCACCCCCTTTCTATGGCTACACCTTC. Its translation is CASSPPPFYGYTF.

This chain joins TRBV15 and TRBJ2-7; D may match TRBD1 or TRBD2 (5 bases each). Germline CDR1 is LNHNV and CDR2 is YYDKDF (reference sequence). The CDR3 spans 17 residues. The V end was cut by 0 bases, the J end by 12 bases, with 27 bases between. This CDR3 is CATSRDKAPGTGRFRYF. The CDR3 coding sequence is TGTGCCACCAGCAGAGATAAGGCCCCCGGGACCGGAAGGTTTCGGTACTTC. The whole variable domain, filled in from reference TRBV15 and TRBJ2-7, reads DAMVIQNPRYQVTQFGKPVTLSCSQTLNHNVMYWYQQKSSQAPKLLFHYYDKDFNNEADTPDNFQSRRPNTSFCFLDIRSPGLGDTAMYLCATSRDKAPGTGRFRYFGPGTRLTVT.

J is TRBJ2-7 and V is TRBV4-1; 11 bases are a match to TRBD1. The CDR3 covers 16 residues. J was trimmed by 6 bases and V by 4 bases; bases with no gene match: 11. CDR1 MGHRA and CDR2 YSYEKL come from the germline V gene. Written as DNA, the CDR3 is TGCGCCAGCAGCCCCCGGGGTCGGACAGGGGGCGCCGAGCAGTACTTC. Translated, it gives CASSPRGRTGGAEQYF.

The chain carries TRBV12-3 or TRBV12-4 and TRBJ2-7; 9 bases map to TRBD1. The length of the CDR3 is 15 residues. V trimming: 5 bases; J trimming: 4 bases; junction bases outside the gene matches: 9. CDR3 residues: CASSPDRGKVYEQYF. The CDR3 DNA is TGTGCCAGCAGTCCCGACAGGGGGAAAGTATACGAGCAGTACTTC.